This T cell receptor (beta chain) was captured in a study of cytomegalovirus exposure and HLA in healthy donors (dated by TCRdb to 2016 to 2017). At the level of the whole study: According to an earlier analysis of 550 to 700 of the donors, 150 million to 200 million T cells yielded 90 million to 140 million unique TCR beta sequences and roughly 280 Gb of sequence data. The later analysis used no new phenotypic data to find candidate immune exposures, relying instead on TCR beta sequences and their occurrence across donors. The aim of the study was to test whether cataloging public T cell receptors could identify signatures of past pathogen exposure. In a later analysis, previously published TCR beta repertoires from 550 to 700 donors were re-analyzed and high-resolution HLA genotyping was added so that TCR occurrence patterns could be studied. In addition to the first cohort of about 650 subjects, a separate validation cohort of around 110 different subjects was used. Among roughly 400 genotyped donors of the cohort, an average of around 240,000 unique TCR beta nucleotide sequences were sequenced per donor, roughly 18% of them non-productive. Donor age, sex, ethnicity and CMV serostatus were compiled together with the repertoire data. Of the roughly 400 genotyped donors, 75% to 85% were placed in the genetic ancestry cluster associated with self-reported Caucasian donors. In an earlier analysis of several hundred of the donors, high-throughput TCR beta sequencing was used to judge whether each TCR beta V gene segment behaved as functional or pseudogenic. Roughly 300 gigabases of sequencing data and around 85 million unique TCR sequences made up an early release that covered nearly 650 HLA-typed donors. A later genetic analysis used genome-wide SNP genotypes for about three fifths of the 666 donors, treating that subset as a discovery cohort. Because of strong linkage in the cohort, five DR-DQ haplotypes were treated as single units for association and clustering. The number of typed donors differed by locus: about 620-640 for A, B, C, DRB1 and DQB1; about 520 for DQA1; around 580 for DPA1; and about 470 for DPB1. The study profiled the T cell repertoires of hundreds of subjects by immunosequencing and related them to cytomegalovirus serostatus. HLA typing included class I and class II loci at four-digit resolution. Every discovery cohort repertoire had been produced on one sequencing platform. High-throughput TCR immunosequencing, statistical association of individual TCRs with disease status, and machine learning were combined to predict cytomegalovirus infection status.

The paper as a whole reports these results and caveats: For the cohort, immune exposure information was limited to CMV serostatus. In vitro tests confirmed that a few of the cytomegalovirus-associated TCR beta chains recognize cytomegalovirus antigens. In a later analysis, HLA-associated TCR beta chains were found to be more clonally expanded and to have lower generation probabilities than equally common non-associated chains. According to a later analysis, most CMV-associated TCR beta chains appeared to be HLA-restricted, and the HLA associations seemed to be driven largely by CMV exposure. In the study, around 150 TCR beta chains were listed as associated with cytomegalovirus. Cytomegalovirus status was reported to be diagnosed by the classifier with high specificity and sensitivity in both the original and validation cohorts. According to a later analysis, TCR association rates differed among HLA loci, with DRB1 alleles showing the most associated TCRs and HLA-C alleles showing the fewest. A later genetic analysis reported fewer N-insertions in productive TCRs among donors in an Asian-associated ancestry cluster than the roughly 700-donor mean. Roughly uniform sequencing depth across donors was assumed in presence/absence analyses, although this assumption may not hold. Seventeen rarely observed V segments, including chromosome 9 orphons, were excluded from the earlier analysis of 550 to 700 of the donors because counts were too low. An association between a missense DCLRE1C variant and V-gene and J-gene trimming of TCR beta chains was found in a later genetic analysis and replicated in an independent cohort. A cluster of highly shared sequence variants was judged likely to represent a technical artifact of the sequencing pipeline. Broadly in line with IMGT annotations, most TCR beta V segments showed up in productive rearrangements about 90% or about 30% of the time in an earlier analysis of under 700 of the donors. Several of the top co-occurrence clusters appeared to be linked to parvovirus B19, influenza, CMV and Epstein-Barr virus, according to a later analysis. Linkage disequilibrium might explain the correlated functional status among segregating V segments, but an unknown experimental factor could not be ruled out. Specific HLA alleles were associated with about 17,000 TCR beta sequences at a false discovery rate of 0.05 in a later analysis. While some public TCRs were present in many individuals, most TCR sequences turned up only very rarely across donors. Only TCR beta chains were sequenced in this cohort, and the absence of alpha or paired-chain data limited detectable features. Because HLA typing was unavailable for some donors at each locus, only the typed subset was used in association tests. The 87-base-pair reads could not distinguish some IMGT-functional V segments, including TRBV6-2 and TRBV6-3, so those segments were excluded. Strong co-occurrence of HLA alleles, especially DR and DQ, made assigning TCR associations to individual alleles difficult. A further reported finding was that TCR beta sequences accurately predicted the HLA-A and HLA-B alleles for most subjects in the first cohort. The authors suggested that the approach could potentially be extended to other disease states and immunological phenotypes.

Regarding this clone: Its antigen has not been determined. No much larger clone is present one base from it, and per-base qualities are unavailable.

V is cut back by 2 bases and J by 3 bases, with 4 bases in the junction unmatched. Its CDR3 holds 15 amino acids, cysteine through phenylalanine. Only CDR3 DNA remains: 45 bases, in frame from the first base. CDR1 and CDR2, looked up from the germline V gene, are SGHTA and FQGTGA. In total, fewer than 750 healthy bone marrow donors made up the cohort. At the time of sampling, all cohort members were nominally healthy, though unrecorded immune exposures were likely present. The donor was CMV seropositive and was included in the group of 300 or so seropositive cohort members. Every donor gave a peripheral blood sample, and the peripheral blood mononuclear cells from that sample were used for TCR beta sequencing. Genomic DNA extraction from the blood cell samples was performed with the Qiagen DNeasy Blood Extraction Kit. The protocol used for the library was the immunoSEQ multiplex PCR assay. For the multiplex PCR, a mixture combining 60 forward primers for TCR Vbeta segments and 13 reverse primers for TCR Jbeta segments was used. The CDR3 region of rearranged TCR beta genes was amplified from genomic DNA by a multiplex PCR assay. The amplified TCR beta libraries were sequenced on the Illumina HiSeq System as 87-base-pair reads. In the source study's methods: A later analysis tallied tens of millions of unique TCR beta chains across the 666 repertoires, and about 12 million of those chains were shared by two or more donors. Raw reads were error-corrected and collapsed into unique sequences by a nearest-neighbor algorithm in which closely related sequences were merged to remove PCR and sequencing errors. V, D and J gene segments were assigned by aligning CDR3 sequences to IMGT reference sequences. Each retained sequence needed at least a six-nucleotide match to both a V gene segment and a J gene segment. Rearrangements were classified as productive when the CDR3 lacked stop codons and remained in frame with V and J, and all other rearrangements were classified as non-productive. CDR3 was defined according to IMGT convention as the region running from the second conserved V-encoded cysteine to the conserved J-encoded phenylalanine. Sequences without an unambiguous match to a single V gene segment were excluded from the earlier analysis of a few hundred of the donors. An earlier analysis of a few hundred of the donors called V segments functional above 56.7% productive rearrangements and segregating when the between-donor standard deviation exceeded 5%. To diagnose cytomegalovirus status from the catalog of TCR beta chain sequences, a statistical classification framework was built. In a later analysis, V and J genes were assigned by comparing TCR nucleotide sequences against IMGT/GENE-DB human TR gene sequences. In a later analysis, CDR3 sequences and most-parsimonious VDJ recombination scenarios were assigned using the TCRdist pipeline. In a later analysis, every TCR beta chain was defined by the combination of its CDR3 amino acid sequence and its V-gene family, and reads without a unique V-gene family were dropped. In a later analysis, fewer than 650 highly shared, low-generation-probability nucleotide sequences were removed to address suspected cross-contamination and a sequencing artifact. A later analysis calculated a clonal expansion index for each public chain from normalized within-repertoire ranks of inferred template counts. Generation probabilities in a later analysis came from a VDJ recombination model fitted to out-of-frame rearrangements, and those results were checked against IGoR. A later analysis scored TCR-TCR, TCR-HLA and TCR-CMV co-occurrence with hypergeometric tests, applying a repertoire-size bias correction to TCR pairs. To estimate false discovery rates, a later analysis permuted the HLA or CMV assignments 20 times. A later analysis grouped co-occurring TCRs with DBSCAN, adding TCRdist sequence similarity when clustering within HLA-allele-positive subsets. For co-occurrence clustering, repertoires with fewer than 30,000 or more than 120,000 public chains were excluded, along with about five repertoires with anomalous nucleotide sharing. In TCRdb, the immuneACCESS table is reduced to in-frame sequences with V and J assigned. These tables do not hold every clone; where another copy was compared, an unresolved V gene accounts for under half, and the others remain unexplained. That table is the source of V, J and clone size, and D and trimming were worked out from the DNA. The table for this sample lists tens of thousands of clones; 70% of them were counted only once. 9.7% of the sample is held by the ten biggest clonotypes.

The sequence derives from a woman aged 50 to 60 in good health and CMV-seropositive. Material: PBMCs. Here the chain combines TRBV7-3 and TRBJ2-3; 8 central bases correspond to TRBD2. The DNA reads TGTGCCAGCAGCTTAGGGACTAGAGGTACAGATACGCAGTATTTT. This codes for CASSLGTRGTDTQYF.